This TCR beta chain was found in a study of T-cell reconstitution after alpha-beta-depleted transplantation in children. Researchers prepared the TCRbeta library using unique molecular identifiers, the study reports. TCRdb ran MiXCR on the PCR reads and lists one entry per CDR3 protein. The table lists hundreds of thousands of distinct CDR3 sequences, around 9.5% of them singletons. This CDR3 is 15 amino acids long. Germline loops: CDR1 MNHEY, CDR2 SMNVEV (reference sequence). V gave up 7 bases and J gave up 1 base; unmatched junction bases: 9. Material: PBMCs from the stem cell graft donor, obtained from the stem cell graft. This clonotype originated in a human donor who donated a stem cell graft to a child with acute lymphoblastic leukemia. J is TRBJ1-1 and V is TRBV27; 7 bases are a match to TRBD1. CDR3 nucleotide sequence: TGTGCCAGCAATAAAAGGACAGGAGGGAACACTGAAGCTTTCTTT. Encoded protein: CASNKRTGGNTEAFF.